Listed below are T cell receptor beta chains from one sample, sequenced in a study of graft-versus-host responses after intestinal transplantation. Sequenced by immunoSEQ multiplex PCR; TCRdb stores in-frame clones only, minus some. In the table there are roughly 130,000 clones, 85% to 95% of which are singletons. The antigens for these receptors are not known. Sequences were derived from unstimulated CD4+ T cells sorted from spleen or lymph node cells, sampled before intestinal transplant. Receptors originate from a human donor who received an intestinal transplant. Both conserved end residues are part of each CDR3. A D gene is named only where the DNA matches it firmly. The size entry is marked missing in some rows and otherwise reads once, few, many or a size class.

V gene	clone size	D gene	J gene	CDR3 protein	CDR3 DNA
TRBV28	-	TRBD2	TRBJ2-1	CASIPSGTNEQFF	TGTGCCAGCATCCCTAGCGGGACAAATGAGCAGTTCTTC
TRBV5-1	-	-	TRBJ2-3	CASSLEVGGGTQYF	TGCGCCAGCAGCTTGGAGGTTGGAGGGGGCACGCAGTATTTT
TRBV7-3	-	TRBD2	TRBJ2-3	CASSPGLAVDTQYF	TGTGCCAGCAGTCCGGGACTAGCGGTAGATACGCAGTATTTT
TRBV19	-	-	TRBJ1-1	CASSAESGWGTEAFF	TGTGCCAGTAGTGCAGAATCCGGTTGGGGCACTGAAGCTTTCTTT
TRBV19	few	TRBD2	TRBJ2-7	CASSMVGLPNSYEQYF	TGTGCCAGTAGTATGGTGGGACTACCCAATTCTTACGAGCAGTACTTC
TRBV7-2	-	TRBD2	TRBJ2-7	CASSLVAGDEQYF	TGTGCCAGCAGCTTAGTAGCGGGAGACGAGCAGTACTTC
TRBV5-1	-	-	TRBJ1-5	CASSLKARPRDSNQPQHF	TGCGCCAGCAGCCTTAAAGCTCGCCCCCGAGATAGCAATCAGCCCCAGCATTTT
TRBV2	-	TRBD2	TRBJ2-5	CASSVGLAGGGETQYF	TGTGCCAGCAGCGTCGGACTAGCGGGAGGGGGGGAGACCCAGTACTTC
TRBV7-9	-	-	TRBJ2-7	CASSSKGDYEQYF	TGTGCCAGCAGCTCGAAAGGAGACTACGAGCAGTACTTC
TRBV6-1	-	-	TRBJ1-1	CASSDSYVDSHEAFF	TGTGCCAGCAGTGATTCTTATGTGGACAGTCATGAAGCTTTCTTT
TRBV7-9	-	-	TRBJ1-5	CASSAGPDSNQPQHF	TGTGCCAGCAGCGCCGGTCCCGATAGCAATCAGCCCCAGCATTTT
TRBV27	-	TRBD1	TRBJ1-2	CASSPGQGGRIYGYTF	TGTGCCAGCAGTCCCGGACAGGGCGGTAGGATTTATGGCTACACCTTC
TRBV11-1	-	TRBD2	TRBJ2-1	CASSLRRTSGNNEQFF	TGTGCCAGCAGCTTACGAAGGACTAGCGGCAACAATGAGCAGTTCTTC
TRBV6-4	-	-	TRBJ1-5	CAPRGKSNQPQHF	TGTGCCCCACGGGGGAAGAGCAATCAGCCCCAGCATTTT
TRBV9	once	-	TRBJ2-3	CASSWGRSTDTQYF	TGTGCCAGCTCTTGGGGGAGGAGCACAGATACGCAGTATTTT
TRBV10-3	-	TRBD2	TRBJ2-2	CAISGNSGRVAGELFF	TGTGCCATCAGTGGGAATAGCGGGAGGGTCGCCGGGGAGCTGTTTTTT
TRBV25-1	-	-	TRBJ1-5	CASSEHRESQPQHF	TGTGCCAGCAGTGAACACAGGGAAAGCCAGCCCCAGCATTTT
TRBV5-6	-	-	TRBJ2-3	CASSLASTDTQYF	TGTGCCAGCAGCTTGGCCAGCACAGATACGCAGTATTTT
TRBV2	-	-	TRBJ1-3	CASSDTSSGNTIYF	TGTGCCAGCAGTGACACCTCATCTGGAAACACCATATATTTT
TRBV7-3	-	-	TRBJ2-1	CASSLSGRYNEQFF	TGTGCCAGCAGCTTAAGTGGGCGCTACAATGAGCAGTTCTTC
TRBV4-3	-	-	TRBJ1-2	CASSHLTPETFGTRGYTF	TGCGCCAGCAGCCACTTGACGCCGGAGACTTTCGGGACACGGGGCTACACCTTC
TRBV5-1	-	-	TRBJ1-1	CASSLEGNRNTEAFF	TGCGCCAGCAGCTTGGAGGGAAACAGGAACACTGAAGCTTTCTTT
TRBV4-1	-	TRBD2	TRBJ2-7	CASSQDRTSGRSYEQYF	TGCGCCAGCAGCCAAGATAGGACTAGCGGAAGATCCTACGAGCAGTACTTC
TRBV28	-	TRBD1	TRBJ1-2	CASSKTGYYGYTF	TGTGCCAGCAGCAAGACAGGGTACTATGGCTACACCTTC
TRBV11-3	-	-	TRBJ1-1	CASSLGGQNTEAFF	TGTGCCAGCAGCTTAGGAGGCCAGAACACTGAAGCTTTCTTT
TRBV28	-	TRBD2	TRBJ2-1	CASSSTGLAGGREQFF	TGTGCCAGCAGTTCTACGGGACTAGCGGGAGGACGCGAGCAGTTCTTC
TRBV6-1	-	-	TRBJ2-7	CASSETLYEQYF	TGTGCCAGCAGTGAAACTTTATACGAGCAGTACTTC